What follows are 5 T cell receptor beta chains derived from one specimen sequenced in a study of shared clonotypes between healthy human individuals. Profiled with immunoSEQ multiplex PCR; TCRdb holds only in-frame clones, not every one. Here the sample spans about 680,000 clones, about 80% being singletons. Sequenced material: memory CD4+ T cells sorted from blood. Stated subset: CD45RA-negative fraction. The origin of the receptors is a woman under 40 in good health.

This clone was seen many times. The chain combines TRBV19 with TRBJ1-5, with D possibly being TRBD1 (5 bases). Germline V lookup: CDR1 LNHDA, CDR2 SQIVND (reference sequence). Trimming pared 10 bases from V and 6 bases from J, leaving 16 bases between. The CDR3 has 13 residues. The DNA of the CDR3 is TGTGCCACCGACGGGGGGACGGCTCAGCCCCAGCATTTT. The encoded protein is CATDGGTAQPQHF.

The count of this clone is one. The V gene is TRBV19, the J gene TRBJ1-2; no clear D. Trimming took off 7 bases at V and 6 bases at J, with 18 bases between the two ends. Germline CDR1 LNHDA, CDR2 SQIVND (reference sequence). The CDR3 runs 14 residues. CDR3 nucleotide sequence: TGTGCCAGTACCCAAGATACCAGTTCTGATGGCTACACCTTC. This translates into CASTQDTSSDGYTF.

This clone was detected a few times. This rearrangement joins TRBV7-2 to TRBJ1-4; the match to TRBD1 covers 12 bases. The CDR3 consists of 14 residues. J gave up 8 bases and V 5 bases, and 3 bases lay outside the gene matches. CDR1 and CDR2 from the germline V gene are SGHTA and FQGNSA. CDR3 loop: CASSRGQGAEKLFF. CDR3 DNA sequence: TGTGCCAGCAGCCGGGGACAGGGGGCAGAAAAACTGTTTTTT.

The sample holds one count of this clone. The gene calls are TRBV6-4 and TRBJ2-1; D possibly corresponds to TRBD2 (6 bases). CDR1 and CDR2 (germline): MRHNA, SNTAGT. V was cut by 3 bases and J by 7 bases, with 16 bases left in between. CDR3 length: 15 amino acids. The CDR3 reads CASSEGQGGVNEQFF. For the CDR3, the DNA is TGTGCCAGCAGTGAAGGTCAGGGAGGTGTTAATGAGCAGTTCTTC.

The V gene is TRBV19, the J gene TRBJ2-3, with 9 bases matching TRBD2. This CDR3 has 14 residues. V trimming: 8 bases; J trimming: 3 bases; junction bases outside the gene matches: 6. Per germline, CDR1 LNHDA and CDR2 SQIVND (reference sequence). This chain's CDR3 is CASGRTSVTDTQYF. The DNA of the CDR3 is TGTGCCAGTGGCCGGACTAGCGTAACAGATACGCAGTATTTT.